This T cell receptor beta chain was sequenced in a study of blood T cell repertoires in COVID-19. Across the study: Sample material is recorded as cDNA or gDNA derived from T cells, B-cell-depleted T cells, or PBMCs.

Some clones are missing from TCRdb's copy, which holds only in-frame ones; the method was immunoSEQ multiplex PCR. Of 100,000 to 150,000 clones listed, more than 60% are singletons. What was sequenced was peripheral blood. This receptor was identified in a man in his 70s with acute or convalescent COVID-19.

The CDR3 DNA reads as TGTGCCAGCAGCTTAACTCCGTTTAGCGGGGGACATACGCAGTATTTT. Residues: CASSLTPFSGGHTQYF. This chain uses TRBV7-3 with TRBJ2-3; 9 bases are a match to TRBD2. CDR1 is SGHTA, CDR2 FQGTGA, per germline. There are 16 residues in the CDR3. V trimming: 0 bases; J trimming: 7 bases; junction bases outside the gene matches: 8. The full variable domain, with the rest looked up from reference TRBV7-3 and TRBJ2-3, is GAGVSQTPSNKVTEKGKYVELRCDPISGHTALYWYRQSLGQGPEFLIYFQGTGAADDSGLPNDRFFAVRPEGSVSTLKIQRTERGDSAVYLCASSLTPFSGGHTQYFGPGTRLTVL.